This record looks at one T cell receptor beta chain sequence and its context. This entry is derived from a study of CD8 T cell repertoires and HIV-1 epitope variants. TCRdb's table, derived via immunoSEQ multiplex PCR, lists solely in-frame clones and lacks some. The table shows 90,000 or so clones, with 60% to 80% occurring only once. V lost 0 bases and J lost 0, with 12 bases in between. The CDR3 extends over 16 amino acids. Germline V lookup: CDR1 SGHVS, CDR2 FQNEAQ. This clonotype was obtained from a male donor with HIV. The sequenced sample consisted of uncultured baseline CD8+ T cells from peripheral blood mononuclear cells (PBMCs). V is TRBV7-8 and J is TRBJ2-7; D is possibly TRBD1 or TRBD2 (5 bases each). The CDR3 DNA reads as TGTGCCAGCAGCTTAGCGGGACCCGGGATCTCCTACGAGCAGTACTTC. As protein: CASSLAGPGISYEQYF.